A selection of T cell receptor beta chains follows, all from one sample in a study of cytomegalovirus exposure and HLA in healthy donors. Data came from immunoSEQ multiplex PCR; TCRdb stores just in-frame clones and leaves some out. The sample includes under 200,000 clones, about 85% seen only once; the top ten take 1.5% to 2%. The source material was PBMCs. The receptors here all came from a man between 18 and 35 years old in good health and CMV-seronegative. The CDR3 runs from the conserved cysteine through the conserved F or W. A D gene is named only where the DNA matches it firmly. Expanded clones are given a class, and other clones once, few, many or no size at all.

TRBV5-4,TRBD1,TRBJ2-7,NA,TGTGCCAGCAGCCCCCGGGACAGGGGACCCTACGAGCAGTACTTC,CASSPRDRGPYEQYF
TRBV2,TRBD1,TRBJ2-7,NA,TGTGCCAGCAGGGGGACAGGGGACGAGCAGTACTTC,CASRGTGDEQYF
TRBV7-9,NA,TRBJ1-3,NA,TGTGCCGTGGCTAGGTCAACTGGAAACACCATATATTTT,CAVARSTGNTIYF
TRBV2,TRBD1,TRBJ1-2,NA,TGTGCCAGCAGTCTCGGGACAGGGGAAGGGCATGGCTACACCTTC,CASSLGTGEGHGYTF
TRBV28,NA,TRBJ2-1,NA,TGTGCCAGCAGTACCGGTCTGTGGAATGAGCAGTTCTTC,CASSTGLWNEQFF
TRBV6-1,NA,TRBJ1-6,few,TGTGCCAGCAGTGAAACCAGCTCCTATAATTCACCCCTCCACTTT,CASSETSSYNSPLHF
TRBV29-1,TRBD2,TRBJ2-2,few,TGCAGCGTTGAGGGCCCCAGCGGGGGGCCCGGGGAGCTGTTTTTT,CSVEGPSGGPGELFF
TRBV4-3,TRBD1,TRBJ1-4,few,TGCGCCAGCAGCGATCGCAGGGGGCTTGATGAAAAACTGTTTTTT,CASSDRRGLDEKLFF
TRBV11-3,TRBD1,TRBJ2-2,NA,TGTGCCAGCACTAACAGGGGAGTCACCGGGGAGCTGTTTTTT,CASTNRGVTGELFF
TRBV6-5,TRBD1,TRBJ1-6,NA,TGTGCCAGCAGTTACTCCAGGGGGTCACCCCTCCACTTT,CASSYSRGSPLHF
TRBV2,TRBD1,TRBJ1-5,NA,TGTGCCAGCAGTCCGGACCAGGGGGTACAGCCCCAGCATTTT,CASSPDQGVQPQHF
TRBV5-6,NA,TRBJ1-1,NA,TGTGCCAGCAGCTTGTCCAGGGTGGTAACTGAAGCTTTCTTT,CASSLSRVVTEAFF
TRBV29-1,NA,TRBJ1-4,NA,TGCAGCGTTAAACACCAGGGTGCGACTAATGAAAAACTGTTTTTT,CSVKHQGATNEKLFF
TRBV15,NA,TRBJ2-3,NA,TGTGCCACCAGCAGAGACCCCCCCCCAGGAGGTACGCAGTATTTT,CATSRDPPPGGTQYF
TRBV28,NA,TRBJ1-6,NA,TGTGCCAGCAGTTTAGGCGGGGGGAGCTCCTATAATTCACCCCTCCACTTT,CASSLGGGSSYNSPLHF
TRBV28,TRBD2,TRBJ2-5,NA,TGTGCCAGCAGATGGGGGGGACGAGAGACCCAGTACTTC,CASRWGGRETQYF
TRBV7-2,TRBD1,TRBJ1-5,NA,TGTGCCAGCAGCAGGGGGGCGGGACAGGGAAGCAATCAGCCCCAGCATTTT,CASSRGAGQGSNQPQHF
TRBV9,NA,TRBJ1-2,NA,TGTGCCAGCAGCCCCCCAGGGCAGCACTATGGCTACACCTTC,CASSPPGQHYGYTF
TRBV5-1,TRBD1,TRBJ2-1,once,TGCGCCAGCAGTTCGGACAGGGGGGCCTCGGTGGATGAGCAGTTCTTC,CASSSDRGASVDEQFF
TRBV10-2,TRBD1,TRBJ2-5,NA,TGCGCCAGCAGCCCAGGGGGCTTGGAGACCCAGTACTTC,CASSPGGLETQYF
TRBV28,NA,TRBJ2-5,NA,TGTGCCAGCAGTTTCCCCGCGAGATCAGAGACCCAGTACTTC,CASSFPARSETQYF
TRBV2,TRBD2,TRBJ2-5,NA,TGTGCCAGCCTGACTAGCGGGAATTCATGGGAGACCCAGTACTTC,CASLTSGNSWETQYF
TRBV12-5,TRBD2,TRBJ2-1,NA,TGTGCTAGTGGTTTGCCCTCCGCGGGGGGGGGCATCTTC,CASGLPSAGGGIF
TRBV6-4,TRBD1,TRBJ1-2,once,TGTGCCAGCAGTGAATCAGGACAGGGGGCTTCCGGCTACACCTTC,CASSESGQGASGYTF